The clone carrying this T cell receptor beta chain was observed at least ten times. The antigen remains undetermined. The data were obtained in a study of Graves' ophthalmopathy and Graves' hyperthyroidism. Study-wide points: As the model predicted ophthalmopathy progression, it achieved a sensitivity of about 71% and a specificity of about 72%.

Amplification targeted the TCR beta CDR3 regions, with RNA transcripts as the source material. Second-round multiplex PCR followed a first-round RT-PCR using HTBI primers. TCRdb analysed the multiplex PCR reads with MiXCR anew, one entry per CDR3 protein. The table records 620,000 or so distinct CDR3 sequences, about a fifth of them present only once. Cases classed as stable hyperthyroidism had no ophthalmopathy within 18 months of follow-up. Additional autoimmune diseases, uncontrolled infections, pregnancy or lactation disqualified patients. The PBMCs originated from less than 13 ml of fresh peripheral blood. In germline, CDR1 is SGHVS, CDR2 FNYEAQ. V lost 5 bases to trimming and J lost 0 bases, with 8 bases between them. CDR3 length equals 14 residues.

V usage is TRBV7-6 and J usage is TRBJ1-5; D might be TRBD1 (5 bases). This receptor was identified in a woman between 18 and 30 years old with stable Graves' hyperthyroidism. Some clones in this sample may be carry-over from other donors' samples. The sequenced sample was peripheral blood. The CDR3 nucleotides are TGTGCCAGCAGCGCCGGACATAGCAATCAGCCCCAGCATTTT. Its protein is CASSAGHSNQPQHF.